This TCR beta chain was captured in a study of shared clonotypes between healthy human individuals. Study-wide results and caveats: Sorted-subset sequencing, rarefaction showed, was incomplete despite large depth.

Adult donors, all healthy and HIV-negative, had no recent acute infections or vaccinations. Each sample came from a Caucasian adult donor living in Nashville, Tennessee. CDR3 length: 13 amino acids. Trimming cost V 2 bases and J 5 bases, with 12 bases left between them. Per the germline V gene, CDR1 is GTSNPN and CDR2 is SVGIG (reference sequence). About this clone: The target antigen is unknown.

Original data processing: For the immunoSEQ data, sequences were junction-only without quality scores, so filtering differed. Profiling relied on immunoSEQ multiplex PCR, and the TCRdb table lists in-frame clones only, not all of them. V, J and clone size derive from that table, while D and trimming were established from the DNA sequence. The table lists over 850,000 clones, around 78% of them singletons. The sequence derives from a man aged 18 to 29 in good health. Some clones in this sample may be carry-over from other donors' samples. The chain recombines TRBV30 with TRBJ1-2; D remains unclear. Material for sequencing was memory CD4+ T cells from PBMCs. Subset: CD45RA-negative fraction. CDR3 in amino acids: CAWSNSGRYGYTF. The DNA of the CDR3 is TGTGCCTGGAGTAACTCCGGTCGTTATGGCTACACCTTC.